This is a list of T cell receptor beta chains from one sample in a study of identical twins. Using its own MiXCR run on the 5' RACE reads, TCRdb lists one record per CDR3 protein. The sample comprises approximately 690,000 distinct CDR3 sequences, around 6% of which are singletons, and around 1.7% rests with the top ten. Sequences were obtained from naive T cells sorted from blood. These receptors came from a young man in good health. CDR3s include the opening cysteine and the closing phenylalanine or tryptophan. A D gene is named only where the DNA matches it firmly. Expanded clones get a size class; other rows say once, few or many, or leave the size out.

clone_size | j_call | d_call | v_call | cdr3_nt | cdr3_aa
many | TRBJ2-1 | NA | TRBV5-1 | TGCGCCAGCAGCTTGGGGAGCAGGGGTTACTCCTACAATGAGCAGTTCTTC | CASSLGSRGYSYNEQFF
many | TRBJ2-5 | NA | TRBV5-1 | TGCGCCAGCAGCACTGGGACTCCCGAGAAGACCCAGTACTTC | CASSTGTPEKTQYF
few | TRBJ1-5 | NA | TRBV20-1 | TGCAGTGCCCCCCAGGGTGATAGCAATCAGCCCCAGCATTTT | CSAPQGDSNQPQHF
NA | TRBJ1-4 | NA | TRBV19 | TGTGCCAGTAGATTTTCCCGGCGAGATGAAAAACTGTTTTTT | CASRFSRRDEKLFF
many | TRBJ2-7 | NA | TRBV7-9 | TGTGCCAGCAGCCCTGGGGGAAACCCCTACGAGCAGTACTTC | CASSPGGNPYEQYF
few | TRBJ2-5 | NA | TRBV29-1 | TGCAGCTTTGTCCGGGACGCCGCCGAGGAGACCCAGTACTTC | CSFVRDAAEETQYF
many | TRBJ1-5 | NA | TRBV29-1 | TGCAGCGTCCGAGGGACGGATAGCAATCAGCCCCAGCATTTT | CSVRGTDSNQPQHF
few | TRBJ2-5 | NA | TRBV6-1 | TGTGCCAGCGGGGGGACTTACGGGGGAGAGACCCAGTACTTC | CASGGTYGGETQYF
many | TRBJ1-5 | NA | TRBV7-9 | TGTGCCAGCAGCTTGACCAAGACACAGGAGGGGCCCCAGCATTTT | CASSLTKTQEGPQHF
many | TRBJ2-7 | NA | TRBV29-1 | TGCAGCGTCTACAGGGTTGGCGAGCAGTACTTC | CSVYRVGEQYF
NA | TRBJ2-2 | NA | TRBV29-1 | TGCAGCGTTGAAGTCAAACATCGACAAGGGGGGGAGCTGTTTTTT | CSVEVKHRQGGELFF
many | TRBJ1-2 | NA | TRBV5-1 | TGCGCCAGCAGCTTGGATAGCGGCACTAACTATGGCTACACCTTC | CASSLDSGTNYGYTF
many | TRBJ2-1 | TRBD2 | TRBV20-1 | TGCAGTGCCCGGACTAGCCCCTTCAATGAGCAGTTCTTC | CSARTSPFNEQFF
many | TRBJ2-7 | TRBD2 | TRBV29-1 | TGCAGCGTTGAGACGGGAGGGTACTACGAGCAGTACTTC | CSVETGGYYEQYF
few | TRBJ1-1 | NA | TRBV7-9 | TGTGCCAGCAGCTTAGATCCCCAAAGACAAGCTTTCTTT | CASSLDPQRQAFF
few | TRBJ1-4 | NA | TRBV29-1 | TGCAGCGTTGTGGGGCCGAGAAGCGAAAAACTGTTTTTT | CSVVGPRSEKLFF
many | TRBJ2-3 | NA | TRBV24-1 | TGTGCCACCAGTGATTTCCAGGGAAGTGGGACAGATACGCAGTATTTT | CATSDFQGSGTDTQYF
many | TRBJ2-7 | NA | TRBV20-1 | TGCAGTGCTCGCGCCTTCCCGGGACTCTCCTACGAGCAGTACTTC | CSARAFPGLSYEQYF
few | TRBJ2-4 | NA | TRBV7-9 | TGTGCCAGCAGCTTATTTGTATCGGGACTAGCCAAAAACATTCAGTACTTC | CASSLFVSGLAKNIQYF
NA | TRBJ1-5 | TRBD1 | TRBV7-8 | TGTGCCAGCAGCTTAGGGGGCCGGGACAGGGGCAATCAGCCCCAGCATTTT | CASSLGGRDRGNQPQHF
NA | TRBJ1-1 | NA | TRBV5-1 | TGCGCCAGCAGCGCTCAATATAGGAACGCTGAAGCTTTCTTT | CASSAQYRNAEAFF
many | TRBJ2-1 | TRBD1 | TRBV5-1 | TGTGCCAGCAGTTTAGACAGGGTTACTGAGCAGTTCTTC | CASSLDRVTEQFF
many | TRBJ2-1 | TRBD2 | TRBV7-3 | TGTGCCAGCAGTTCCGGACTAGGGAACAATGAGCAGTTCTTC | CASSSGLGNNEQFF
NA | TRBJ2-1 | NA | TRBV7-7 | TGTGCCAGCAGCTTAGACAGGTCTCTTTTCAATGAGCAGTTCTTC | CASSLDRSLFNEQFF
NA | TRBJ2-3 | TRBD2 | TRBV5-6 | TGTGCCAGCAGCTGGACTAGCGGGATTACAGATACGCAGTATTTT | CASSWTSGITDTQYF
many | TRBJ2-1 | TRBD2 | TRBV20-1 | TGCAGTGCTAGTCAAGGACTAGCGGTTGGTGAGCAGTTCTTC | CSASQGLAVGEQFF
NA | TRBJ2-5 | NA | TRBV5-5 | TGTGCCAGCAGCTTGGGTTGGGGCGTAGGTAAACAAGAGACCCAGTACTTC | CASSLGWGVGKQETQYF
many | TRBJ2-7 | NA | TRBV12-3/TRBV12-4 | TGTGCCAGCAGTTTCGGCCGAGCTTCCTACGAGCAGTACTTC | CASSFGRASYEQYF
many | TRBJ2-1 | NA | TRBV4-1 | TGCGCCAGCAGCCATACCCAGACCGGTGCGGGAATGGGGCGGCAGTTCTTC | CASSHTQTGAGMGRQFF
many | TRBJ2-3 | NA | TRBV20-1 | TGCAGTGCCAGAGCGGCAGATACGCAGTATTTT | CSARAADTQYF
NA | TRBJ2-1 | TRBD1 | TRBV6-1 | TGTGCCAGCAAGGCAGGGGGTAGGGGCGAGCAGTTCTTC | CASKAGGRGEQFF
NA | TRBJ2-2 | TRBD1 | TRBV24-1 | TGTGCCACCAGTGATCTGACAGGGGGAATTGGCGGGGAGCTGTTTTTT | CATSDLTGGIGGELFF
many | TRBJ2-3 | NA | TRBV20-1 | TGCAGTGCTAGAGATTTGGGCCACATCCAATGGGATACGCAGTATTTT | CSARDLGHIQWDTQYF
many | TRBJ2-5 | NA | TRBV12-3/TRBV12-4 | TGTGCCAGCAGTTTAGCGGTTGGGTTCCTTAGGAGCCAAGAGACCCAGTACTTC | CASSLAVGFLRSQETQYF
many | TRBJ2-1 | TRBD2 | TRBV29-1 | TGCAGCGGCAGCGGGAGGGGTCGTTACAATGAGCAGTTCTTC | CSGSGRGRYNEQFF
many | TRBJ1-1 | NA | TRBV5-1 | TGCGCCAGCAGCTTGGGGGAGCTGGGGAGGTACACTGAAGCTTTCTTT | CASSLGELGRYTEAFF
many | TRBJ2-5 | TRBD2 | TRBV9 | TGTGCCAGCAGCGTAGCACTAGCGGGACAAGAGACCCAGTACTTC | CASSVALAGQETQYF
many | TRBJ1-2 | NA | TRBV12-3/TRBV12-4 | TGTGCCAGCAGTTTAGCCGTCTATGGCTACACCTTC | CASSLAVYGYTF
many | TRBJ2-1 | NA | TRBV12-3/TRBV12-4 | TGTGCCAGCAGTTTCTTGAGGGACTACAATGAGCAGTTCTTC | CASSFLRDYNEQFF
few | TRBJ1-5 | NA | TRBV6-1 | TGTGCCAGCATTCAAGGGGCAGGGGTCGGCGCACGTCAGCCCCAGCATTTT | CASIQGAGVGARQPQHF
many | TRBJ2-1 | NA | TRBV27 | TGTGCCAGCAGTCTCGGGAGCGCTTACAATGAGCAGTTCTTC | CASSLGSAYNEQFF
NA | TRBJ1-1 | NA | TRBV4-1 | TGCGCCAGCAGGAATGCCGGGATGAACACTGAAGCTTTCTTT | CASRNAGMNTEAFF
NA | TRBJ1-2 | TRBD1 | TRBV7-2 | TGTGCCAGCAGCCCCGGGGACAGACCATACTATGGCTACACCTTC | CASSPGDRPYYGYTF
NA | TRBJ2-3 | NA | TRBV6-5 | TGTGCCAGCAGTTTTTCGGAAACAGATGGGGGAGCAGATACGCAGTATTTT | CASSFSETDGGADTQYF
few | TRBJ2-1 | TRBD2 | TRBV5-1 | TGCGCCAGCAGCTTGGTAGGCGGGAGGGCGATCTTC | CASSLVGGRAIF
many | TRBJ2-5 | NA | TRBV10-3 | TGTGCCATCAGAACCGGGACTCGGACCCAGTACTTC | CAIRTGTRTQYF
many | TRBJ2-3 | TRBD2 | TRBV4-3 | TGCGCCAGCAGCCAAGATATCGGGAGGGCCAAAGATACGCAGTATTTT | CASSQDIGRAKDTQYF
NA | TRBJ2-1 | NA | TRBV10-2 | TGCGCCAGCAGTGAGTCGATGGGACAGTTCTTC | CASSESMGQFF
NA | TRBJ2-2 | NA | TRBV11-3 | TGTGCCAGCAGCTCCCGATCCGGGACAATGAACACCGGGGAGCTGTTTTTT | CASSSRSGTMNTGELFF
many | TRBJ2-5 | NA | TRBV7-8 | TGTGCCAGCAGCTTAGATAGGTTTGGGCAAGAGACCCAGTACTTC | CASSLDRFGQETQYF
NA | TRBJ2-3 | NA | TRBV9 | TGTGCCAGCAGCGCCTTGGGGGGACAAGGCACAGATACGCAGTATTTT | CASSALGGQGTDTQYF
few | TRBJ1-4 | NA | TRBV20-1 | TGCAGTGCTAGAGATCAATGGGCGGATGAAAAACTGTTTTTT | CSARDQWADEKLFF
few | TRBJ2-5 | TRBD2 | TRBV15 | TGTGCCACCAGCCTCCGACCTAGCGGACAAGAGACCCAGTACTTC | CATSLRPSGQETQYF
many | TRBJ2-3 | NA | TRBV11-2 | TGTGCCAGCAGCTTAGTGACAGGCCCTAGCACAGATACGCAGTATTTT | CASSLVTGPSTDTQYF
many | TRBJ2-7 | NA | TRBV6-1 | TGTGCCAGCAGTGGACCCGTTATGAACGAGCAGTACTTC | CASSGPVMNEQYF
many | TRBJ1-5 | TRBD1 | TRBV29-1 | TGCAGCGTTGGGACAGGGAGCAATCAGCCCCAGCATTTT | CSVGTGSNQPQHF